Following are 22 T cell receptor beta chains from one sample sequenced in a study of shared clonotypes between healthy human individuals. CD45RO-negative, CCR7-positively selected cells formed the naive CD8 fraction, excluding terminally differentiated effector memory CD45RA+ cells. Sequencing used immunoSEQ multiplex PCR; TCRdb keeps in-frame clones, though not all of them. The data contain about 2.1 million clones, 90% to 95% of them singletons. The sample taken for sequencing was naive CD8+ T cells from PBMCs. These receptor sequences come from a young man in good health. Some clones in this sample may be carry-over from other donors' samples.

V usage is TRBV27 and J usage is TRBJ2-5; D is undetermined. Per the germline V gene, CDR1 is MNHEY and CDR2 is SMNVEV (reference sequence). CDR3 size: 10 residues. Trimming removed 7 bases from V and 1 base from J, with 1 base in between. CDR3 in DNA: TGTGCCAGCATCCAAGAGACCCAGTACTTC. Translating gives CASIQETQYF.

The CDR3 DNA reads TGTGCCAGCAGCCAGGACAGGATATACAATGAGCAGTTCTTC. It encodes CASSQDRIYNEQFF. The V call is TRBV6-5, the J call TRBJ2-1; 7 bases are a match to TRBD1. The CDR3 is 14 residues long. The junction had 6 bases not matched to a gene; V was cut back by 6 bases and J by 4 bases. Germline V gene data show CDR1 as MNHEY and CDR2 as SVGAGI.

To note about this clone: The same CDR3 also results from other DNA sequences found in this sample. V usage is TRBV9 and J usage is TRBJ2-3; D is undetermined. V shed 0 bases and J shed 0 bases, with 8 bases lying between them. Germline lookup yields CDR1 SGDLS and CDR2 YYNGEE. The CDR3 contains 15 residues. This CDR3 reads CASSVDGDSTDTQYF. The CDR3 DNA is TGTGCCAGCAGCGTAGACGGAGACAGCACAGATACGCAGTATTTT.

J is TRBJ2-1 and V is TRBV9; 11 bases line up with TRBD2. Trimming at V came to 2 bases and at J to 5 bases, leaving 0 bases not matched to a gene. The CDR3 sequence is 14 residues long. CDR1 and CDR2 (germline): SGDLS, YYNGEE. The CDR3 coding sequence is TGTGCCAGCAGCGTTAGCGGGAGGGACAATGAGCAGTTCTTC. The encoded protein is CASSVSGRDNEQFF.

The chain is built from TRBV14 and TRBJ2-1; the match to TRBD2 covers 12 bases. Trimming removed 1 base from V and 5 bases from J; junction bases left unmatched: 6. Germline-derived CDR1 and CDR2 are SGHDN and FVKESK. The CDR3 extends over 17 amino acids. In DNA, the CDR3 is TGTGCCAGCAGCCAAGGTCTTAGACTAGCGGGGGACAATGAGCAGTTCTTC. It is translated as CASSQGLRLAGDNEQFF. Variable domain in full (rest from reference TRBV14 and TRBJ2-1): EAGVTQFPSHSVIEKGQTVTLRCDPISGHDNLYWYRRVMGKEIKFLLHFVKESKQDESGMPNNRFLAERTGGTYSTLKVQPAELEDSGVYFCASSQGLRLAGDNEQFFGPGTRLTVL.

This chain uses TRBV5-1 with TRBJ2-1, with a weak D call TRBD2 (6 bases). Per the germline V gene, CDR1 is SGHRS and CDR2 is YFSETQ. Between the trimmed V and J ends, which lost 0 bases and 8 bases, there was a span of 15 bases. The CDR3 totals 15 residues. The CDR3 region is CASSLVGDFGDEQFF. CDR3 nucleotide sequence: TGCGCCAGCAGCTTGGTAGGGGACTTCGGCGATGAGCAGTTCTTC.

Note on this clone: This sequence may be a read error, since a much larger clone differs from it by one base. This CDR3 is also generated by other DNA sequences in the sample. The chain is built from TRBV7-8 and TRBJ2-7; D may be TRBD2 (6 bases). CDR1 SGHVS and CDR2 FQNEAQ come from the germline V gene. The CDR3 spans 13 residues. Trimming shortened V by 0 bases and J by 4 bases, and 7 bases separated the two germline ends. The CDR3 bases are TGTGCCAGCAGCTTAGCGGGGGGTTACGAGCAGTACTTC. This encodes CASSLAGGYEQYF.

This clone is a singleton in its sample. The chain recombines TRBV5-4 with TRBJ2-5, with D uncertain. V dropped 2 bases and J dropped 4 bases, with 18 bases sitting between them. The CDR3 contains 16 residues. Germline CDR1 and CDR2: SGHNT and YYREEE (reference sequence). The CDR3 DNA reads TGTGCCAGCAGCTTTGAAACGGCCGCCAGAGGAGAGACCCAGTACTTC. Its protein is CASSFETAARGETQYF.

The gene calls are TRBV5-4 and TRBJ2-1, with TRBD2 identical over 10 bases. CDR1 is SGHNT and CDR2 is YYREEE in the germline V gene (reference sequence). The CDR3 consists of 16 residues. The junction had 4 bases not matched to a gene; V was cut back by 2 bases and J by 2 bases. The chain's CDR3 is CASSFIAGGPYNEQFF. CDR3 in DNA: TGTGCCAGCAGCTTTATAGCGGGAGGACCCTACAATGAGCAGTTCTTC.

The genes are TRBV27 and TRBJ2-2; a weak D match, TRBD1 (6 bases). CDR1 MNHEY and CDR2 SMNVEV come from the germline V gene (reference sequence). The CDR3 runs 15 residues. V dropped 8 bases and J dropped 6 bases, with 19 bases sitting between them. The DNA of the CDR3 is TGTGCCAGCGGATATCTTACAGGGTCGGCCGGGGAGCTGTTTTTT. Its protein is CASGYLTGSAGELFF.

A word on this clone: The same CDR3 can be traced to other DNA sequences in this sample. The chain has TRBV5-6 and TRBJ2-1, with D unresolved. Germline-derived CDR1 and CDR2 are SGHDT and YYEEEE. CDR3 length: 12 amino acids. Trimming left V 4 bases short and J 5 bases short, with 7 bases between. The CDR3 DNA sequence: TGTGCCAGCAGCCCTCAAAACAATGAGCAGTTCTTC. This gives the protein CASSPQNNEQFF.

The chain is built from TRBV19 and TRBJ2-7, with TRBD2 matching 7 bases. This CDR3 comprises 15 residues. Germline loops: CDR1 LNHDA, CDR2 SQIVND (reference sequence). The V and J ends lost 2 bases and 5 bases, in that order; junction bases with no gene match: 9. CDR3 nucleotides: TGTGCCAGTAGTATACAGGCTAGCGGTAGCAACGAGCAGTACTTC. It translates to CASSIQASGSNEQYF.

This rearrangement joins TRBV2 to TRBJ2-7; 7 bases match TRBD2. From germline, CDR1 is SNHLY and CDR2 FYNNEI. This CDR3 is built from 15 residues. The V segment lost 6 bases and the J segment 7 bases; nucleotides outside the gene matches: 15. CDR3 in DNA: TGTGCCAGCAGGGGGGGGACTACATTACGTGGTGAGCAGTACTTC. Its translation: CASRGGTTLRGEQYF.

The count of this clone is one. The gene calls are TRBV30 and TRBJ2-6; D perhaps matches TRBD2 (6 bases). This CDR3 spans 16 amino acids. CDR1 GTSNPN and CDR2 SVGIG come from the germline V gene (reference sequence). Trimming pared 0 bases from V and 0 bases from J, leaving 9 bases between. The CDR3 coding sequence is TGTGCCTGGAGTGTCTCGGGGGTCTCTGGGGCCAACGTCCTGACTTTC. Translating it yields CAWSVSGVSGANVLTF.

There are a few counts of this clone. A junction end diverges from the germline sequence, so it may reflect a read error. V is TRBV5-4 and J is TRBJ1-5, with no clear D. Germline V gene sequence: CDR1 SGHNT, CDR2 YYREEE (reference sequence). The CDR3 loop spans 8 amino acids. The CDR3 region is CARTTRGF. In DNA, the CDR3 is TGTGCCAGAACCACGAGAGGATTT. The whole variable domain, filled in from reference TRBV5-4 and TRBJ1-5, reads ETGVTQSPTHLIKTRGQQVTLRCSSQSGHNTVSWYQQALGQGPQFIFQYYREEENGRGNFPPRFSGLQFPNYSSELNVNALELDDSALYLCARTTRGFGDGTRLSIL.

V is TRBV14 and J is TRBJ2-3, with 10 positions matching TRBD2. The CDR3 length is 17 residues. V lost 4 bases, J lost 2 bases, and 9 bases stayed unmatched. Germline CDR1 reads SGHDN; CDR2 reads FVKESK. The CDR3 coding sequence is TGTGCCAGCAGCCCCGAGCGGGAGGGCCTGCTCACAGATACGCAGTATTTT. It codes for CASSPEREGLLTDTQYF.

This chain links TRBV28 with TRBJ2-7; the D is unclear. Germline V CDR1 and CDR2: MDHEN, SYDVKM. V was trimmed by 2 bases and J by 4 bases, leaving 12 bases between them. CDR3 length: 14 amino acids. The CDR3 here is CASSLDPLGYEQYF. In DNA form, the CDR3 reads TGTGCCAGCAGTTTAGACCCCTTGGGATACGAGCAGTACTTC.

The CDR3 DNA follows: TGCGCCAGCAGCCAAACGGACGGAACCTACGAGCAGTACTTC. This gives the protein CASSQTDGTYEQYF. The chain carries TRBV4-1 and TRBJ2-7; D ambiguous. Looked up from germline, CDR1 is MGHRA and CDR2 is YSYEKL. CDR3 length: 14 amino acids. V shed 2 bases and J shed 2 bases, with 10 bases lying between them.

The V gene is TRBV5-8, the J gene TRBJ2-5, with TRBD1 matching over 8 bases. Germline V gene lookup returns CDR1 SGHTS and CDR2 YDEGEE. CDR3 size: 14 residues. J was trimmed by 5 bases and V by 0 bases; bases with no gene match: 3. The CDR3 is CASSLAYRGETQYF. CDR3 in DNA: TGTGCCAGCAGCTTGGCTTACAGGGGGGAGACCCAGTACTTC.

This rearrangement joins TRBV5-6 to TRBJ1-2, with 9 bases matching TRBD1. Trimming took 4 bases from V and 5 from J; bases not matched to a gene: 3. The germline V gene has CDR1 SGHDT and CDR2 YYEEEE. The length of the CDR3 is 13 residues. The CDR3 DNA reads TGTGCCAGCAGCGCCGGGACAGGGTATGGCTACACCTTC. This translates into CASSAGTGYGYTF.

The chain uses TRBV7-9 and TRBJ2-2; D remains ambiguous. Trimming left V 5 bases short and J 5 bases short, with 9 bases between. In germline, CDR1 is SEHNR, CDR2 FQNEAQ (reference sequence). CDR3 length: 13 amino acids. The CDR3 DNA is TGTGCCAGCAGCCATCGAGGAACCGGGGAGCTGTTTTTT. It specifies CASSHRGTGELFF.

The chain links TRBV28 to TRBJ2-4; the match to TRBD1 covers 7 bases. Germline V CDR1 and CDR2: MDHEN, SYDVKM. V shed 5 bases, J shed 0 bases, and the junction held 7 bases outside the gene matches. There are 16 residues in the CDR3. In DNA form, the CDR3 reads TGTGCCAGCAGTCCCGACAGGGCGCTAGCCAAAAACATTCAGTACTTC. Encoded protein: CASSPDRALAKNIQYF.